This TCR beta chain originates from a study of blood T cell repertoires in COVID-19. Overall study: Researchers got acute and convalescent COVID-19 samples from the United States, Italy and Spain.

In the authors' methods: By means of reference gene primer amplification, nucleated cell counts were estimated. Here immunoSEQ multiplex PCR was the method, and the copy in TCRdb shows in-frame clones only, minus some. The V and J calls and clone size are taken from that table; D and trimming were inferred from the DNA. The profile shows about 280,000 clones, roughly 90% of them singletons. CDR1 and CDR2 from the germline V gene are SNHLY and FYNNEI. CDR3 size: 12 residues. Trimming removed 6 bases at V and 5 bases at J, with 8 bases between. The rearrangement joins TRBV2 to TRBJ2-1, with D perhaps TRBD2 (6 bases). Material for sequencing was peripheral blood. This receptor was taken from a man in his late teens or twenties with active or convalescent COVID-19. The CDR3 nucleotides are TGTGCCAGCAGCTGGGGGGACAATGAGCAGTTCTTC. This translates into CASSWGDNEQFF.